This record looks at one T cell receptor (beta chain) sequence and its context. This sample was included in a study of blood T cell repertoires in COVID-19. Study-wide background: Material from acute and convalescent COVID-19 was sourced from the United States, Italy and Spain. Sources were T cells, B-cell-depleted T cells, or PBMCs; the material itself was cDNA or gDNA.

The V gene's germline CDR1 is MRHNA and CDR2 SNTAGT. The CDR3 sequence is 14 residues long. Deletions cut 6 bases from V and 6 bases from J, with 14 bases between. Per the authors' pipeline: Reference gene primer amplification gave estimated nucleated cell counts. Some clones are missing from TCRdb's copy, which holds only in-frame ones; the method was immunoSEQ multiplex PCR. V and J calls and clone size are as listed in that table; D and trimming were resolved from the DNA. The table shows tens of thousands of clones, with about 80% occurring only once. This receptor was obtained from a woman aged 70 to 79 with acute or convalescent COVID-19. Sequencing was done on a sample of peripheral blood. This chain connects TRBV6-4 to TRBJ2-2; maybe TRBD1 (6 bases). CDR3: CASRPQQGPGELFF. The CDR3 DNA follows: TGTGCCAGCAGACCCCAACAGGGACCCGGGGAGCTGTTTTTT.